This record looks at one T cell receptor (beta chain) sequence and its context. Per the authors' pipeline: Estimates of nucleated cell counts were drawn from the amplification of reference gene primers. Method: immunoSEQ multiplex PCR; TCRdb's copy keeps in-frame clones and lacks some. The DNA was the basis for D and trimming; V, J and clone size are from that table. Among some 340,000 clones listed, 85% were seen once. CDR3 length equals 16 residues. The V segment lost 6 bases and the J segment 2 bases; nucleotides outside the gene matches: 10. In germline, CDR1 is MDHEN, CDR2 SYDVKM. The data are from a study of blood T cell repertoires in COVID-19. At the level of the study: Donors in the United States, Italy and Spain gave samples during acute or convalescent COVID-19. T cells, B-cell-depleted T cells, or PBMCs supplied cDNA or gDNA.

This TCR was sampled from a woman under 30 with acute or convalescent COVID-19. Sequencing used peripheral blood. The rearrangement uses TRBV28 and TRBJ2-3; TRBD1 matches at 8 bases. DNA of the CDR3: TGTGCCAGCAGGGACAGGGACTTCAGACTCACAGATACGCAGTATTTT. Amino acids: CASRDRDFRLTDTQYF.